Following are 26 T cell receptor beta chains from one sample sequenced in a study of blood T cell repertoires in COVID-19. Data came from immunoSEQ multiplex PCR; TCRdb stores just in-frame clones and leaves some out. The data contain about 180,000 clones, 89% of them singletons. The specimen was peripheral blood. These receptor sequences come from a man aged 18 to 29 who had recovered from COVID-19.

In this sample, this clone turned up once. This chain links TRBV25-1 with TRBJ1-1; tentative D call: TRBD1 (6 bases). CDR3 length equals 14 residues. Germline CDR1 reads MGHDK; CDR2 reads SYGVNS. V lost 5 bases, J lost 1 base, and 11 bases lay in between. CDR3 in DNA: TGTGCCAGCAGTCCAACGACAGGGAACACTGAAGCTTTCTTT. The encoded protein is CASSPTTGNTEAFF. Filled out from reference TRBV25-1 and TRBJ1-1, the complete variable domain reads EADIYQTPRYLVIGTGKKITLECSQTMGHDKMYWYQQDPGMELHLIHYSYGVNSTEKGDLSSESTVSRIRTEHFPLTLESARPSHTSQYLCASSPTTGNTEAFFGQGTRLTVV.

The chain employs TRBV28 and TRBJ1-2; TRBD1 aligns across 8 bases. The CDR3 is 13 residues long. Trimming at V came to 6 bases and at J to 8 bases, leaving 8 bases not matched to a gene. Germline V gene sequence: CDR1 MDHEN, CDR2 SYDVKM. As DNA, the CDR3 is TGTGCCAGCAGCCAATCGGACAGGGTGGGCTACACCTTC. Translating it yields CASSQSDRVGYTF.

The chain uses TRBV6-5 and TRBJ2-7, with 10 bases aligning to TRBD2. CDR1 is MNHEY, CDR2 SVGAGI, per germline. There are 14 residues in the CDR3. Trimming removed 10 bases from V and 1 base from J; junction bases left unmatched: 7. The CDR3 spells CATSGTSVSYEQYF. The CDR3 nucleotides read TGTGCCACCAGCGGGACTAGCGTTTCCTACGAGCAGTACTTC.

This chain connects TRBV5-4 to TRBJ2-1; D possibly corresponds to TRBD1 (5 bases). Germline CDR1 reads SGHNT; CDR2 reads YYREEE (reference sequence). V was cut by 6 bases and J by 4 bases, with 14 bases left in between. The CDR3 runs 14 residues. This chain's CDR3 is CASISPTAYNEQFF. CDR3 DNA sequence: TGTGCCAGCATATCCCCGACAGCTTACAATGAGCAGTTCTTC.

The J gene is TRBJ1-4, the V gene TRBV4-3; D perhaps matches TRBD1 (6 bases). Germline CDR1 reads LGHNA; CDR2 reads YSLEER. CDR3 length: 13 amino acids. The germline V and J ends were trimmed by 1 base and 14 bases, with 14 bases remaining between them. Here the CDR3 reads CASSQVLGQGLFF. The CDR3 nucleotides read TGCGCCAGCAGCCAAGTCCTGGGCCAGGGGCTGTTTTTT.

The chain couples TRBV5-6 to TRBJ1-1, with D uncertain. The CDR3 consists of 15 residues. The V gene lost 0 bases and the J gene lost 0 bases, with 9 bases spanning the gap. Germline assignment: CDR1 SGHDT and CDR2 YYEEEE. The CDR3 loop reads CASSLDPRMNTEAFF. The CDR3 nucleotides are TGTGCCAGCAGCTTGGATCCTAGAATGAACACTGAAGCTTTCTTT.

V and J are TRBV7-8 and TRBJ1-6, with a weak D call TRBD1 (6 bases). The CDR3 is made up of 14 amino acids. The germline CDR1 and CDR2 sequences are SGHVS and FQNEAQ. V shed 8 bases and J shed 8 bases, with 16 bases lying between them. The CDR3 DNA reads TGTGCCAGCGCGGAGGGGGGGTTCTATTCACCCCTCCACTTT. This sequence encodes CASAEGGFYSPLHF.

This chain links TRBV5-6 with TRBJ1-3; D ambiguous. Germline CDR1 SGHDT, CDR2 YYEEEE. The CDR3 is 15 amino acids. The ends were cut back, 0 bases at V and 0 bases at J, with 7 bases in the middle. The CDR3 sequence is CASSLVTGSGNTIYF. CDR3 bases: TGTGCCAGCAGCTTGGTAACCGGCTCTGGAAACACCATATATTTT.

The rearrangement uses TRBV3-1 (or the pseudogene TRBV3-2) and TRBJ2-7, with TRBD2 as a possible D gene (6 bases). The ends were cut back, 5 bases at V and 3 bases at J, with 11 bases in the middle. CDR1 and CDR2 (germline): LGHDT, YNNKEL (reference sequence). This CDR3 is built from 13 residues. The CDR3 is CASSGGPRYEQYF. The DNA of the CDR3 is TGTGCCAGCAGCGGAGGGCCCCGCTACGAGCAGTACTTC.

The chain links TRBV18 to TRBJ2-1, with D possibly matching TRBD2 (5 bases). The CDR3 consists of 13 residues. Trimming took 0 bases from V and 9 from J, leaving 9 bases between them. The germline V gene has CDR1 KGHSH and CDR2 LQKENI. The CDR3 reads CASSPPNGVEQFF. Here the CDR3 DNA reads TGTGCCAGCTCACCACCGAACGGGGTTGAGCAGTTCTTC.

J is TRBJ1-4 and V is TRBV5-1; D is ambiguous. V shed 0 bases and J shed 7 bases, with 13 bases lying between them. The CDR3 covers 15 residues. The germline V gene has CDR1 SGHRS and CDR2 YFSETQ. The CDR3 nucleotides read TGCGCCAGCAGCTTGGGCGGTCTCGAGGGTGAAAAACTGTTTTTT. Protein product: CASSLGGLEGEKLFF.

The chain is built from TRBV2 and TRBJ1-5; D unresolved. Germline CDR1 is SNHLY and CDR2 is FYNNEI. The ends were cut back, 7 bases at V and 6 bases at J, with 13 bases in the middle. This CDR3 is built from 13 residues. This CDR3 is CASTAQAGQPQHF. CDR3 coding DNA: TGTGCCAGCACCGCCCAAGCCGGTCAGCCCCAGCATTTT.

The V gene is TRBV12-3 or TRBV12-4, the J gene TRBJ2-7, with D hard to call. This CDR3 is built from 12 residues. V was shortened by 5 bases and J by 2 bases, with 7 bases between the two germline ends. In nucleotides, the CDR3 is TGTGCCAGCAGTGTCAGTACCTACGAGCAGTACTTC. Translating gives CASSVSTYEQYF.

The gene calls are TRBV11-1 and TRBJ2-1, with 9 positions matching TRBD2. CDR1 is SGHAT and CDR2 is FQDESV in the germline V gene (reference sequence). This CDR3 has 15 residues. J lost 5 bases, V lost 3 bases, and 5 bases had no gene match. Here the CDR3 DNA reads TGTGCCAGCAGCTTCAGACTAGCGGAAAACAATGAGCAGTTCTTC. This encodes CASSFRLAENNEQFF.

This chain uses TRBV27 with TRBJ1-1; 8 bases map to TRBD1. The CDR3 loop spans 14 amino acids. Per the germline V gene, CDR1 is MNHEY and CDR2 is SMNVEV (reference sequence). V shed 4 bases and J 6 bases; nucleotides not matched to a gene: 7. The CDR3 nucleotides are TGTGCCAGCAGTTCGCGGACAGGGTCCGCTGAAGCTTTCTTT. This codes for CASSSRTGSAEAFF.

CDR3 sequence: CASNRDGRNTGELFF. In nucleotides, the CDR3 is TGTGCCAGCAATCGGGATGGGCGCAACACCGGGGAGCTGTTTTTT. The chain joins TRBV11-2 to TRBJ2-2, with D perhaps matching TRBD2 (5 bases). Trimming shortened V by 7 bases and J by 2 bases, and 14 bases separated the two germline ends. CDR1 is SGHAT and CDR2 is FQNNGV in the germline V gene. The CDR3 is 15 amino acids.

This chain links TRBV28 with TRBJ2-1; 9 bases align to TRBD1. The CDR3 runs 14 residues. CDR1 is MDHEN and CDR2 is SYDVKM in the germline V gene. V lost 5 bases, J lost 8 bases, and 7 bases stayed unmatched. The DNA of the CDR3 is TGTGCCAGCAGTCCGACCGGGACAGGGTATGAGCAGTTCTTC. It specifies CASSPTGTGYEQFF.

This rearrangement joins TRBV14 to TRBJ1-4; 10 bases fit TRBD1. CDR3 length: 14 residues. V was clipped by 5 bases and J by 9 bases; unmatched bases: 6. Looked up from germline, CDR1 is SGHDN and CDR2 is FVKESK. The CDR3 DNA follows: TGTGCCAGCAGCACCGGGACAGGGGCAAAAAAACTGTTTTTT. Its protein is CASSTGTGAKKLFF.

The V and J genes are TRBV2 and TRBJ2-1; TRBD2 matches at 8 bases. V was clipped by 5 bases and J by 7 bases; unmatched bases: 7. The CDR3 is 14 residues long. Germline CDR1 and CDR2: SNHLY and FYNNEI. The DNA of the CDR3 is TGTGCCAGCAGTTTGGGGACTAGAACTAATGAGCAGTTCTTC. This encodes CASSLGTRTNEQFF.

The chain is built from TRBV6-5 and TRBJ1-2; 8 positions agree with TRBD1. Germline V gene lookup returns CDR1 MNHEY and CDR2 SVGAGI. The V and J ends lost 5 bases and 4 bases, in that order; junction bases with no gene match: 3. The CDR3 contains 13 residues. The DNA of the CDR3 is TGTGCCAGCAGTATGGGACAGGCCTATGGCTACACCTTC. It codes for CASSMGQAYGYTF.

The chain carries TRBV19 and TRBJ1-5, with D hard to call. The V gene lost 6 bases and the J gene lost 4 bases, with 7 bases spanning the gap. From germline, CDR1 is LNHDA and CDR2 SQIVND (reference sequence). The CDR3 is 12 residues long. The CDR3 sequence: CASRIQNQPQHF. The CDR3 DNA reads TGTGCCAGTAGGATACAAAATCAGCCCCAGCATTTT.

The rearrangement uses TRBV7-2 and TRBJ1-4; a weak D match, TRBD1 (5 bases). The V gene's germline CDR1 is SGHTA and CDR2 FQGNSA. This CDR3 is built from 14 residues. V lost 5 bases and J lost 6, with 13 bases in between. The CDR3 spells CASSQGFADEKLFF. The CDR3 DNA reads as TGTGCCAGCAGCCAGGGTTTTGCGGATGAAAAACTGTTTTTT.

The J gene is TRBJ1-6, the V gene TRBV5-5, with unresolved D. Germline-derived CDR1 and CDR2 are SGHKS and YYEKEE (reference sequence). The length of the CDR3 is 18 residues. V was cut by 4 bases and J by 0 bases, with 17 bases left in between. Here the CDR3 reads CASSGVGEPSSYNSPLHF. As DNA, the CDR3 is TGTGCCAGCAGCGGCGTCGGGGAGCCGAGCTCCTATAATTCACCCCTCCACTTT.

The J gene is TRBJ2-1, the V gene TRBV28, with 11 bases that match TRBD2. CDR3 length equals 13 residues. CDR1 and CDR2 (germline): MDHEN, SYDVKM. J was trimmed by 6 bases and V by 8 bases; bases with no gene match: 3. This CDR3 is CASLLAGVNEQFF. The CDR3 DNA reads as TGTGCCAGCCTACTAGCGGGAGTCAATGAGCAGTTCTTC.

The rearrangement links TRBV4-1 to TRBJ2-6; D is unresolved. CDR1 is MGHRA, CDR2 YSYEKL, per germline. V was shortened by 3 bases and J by 1 base, with 10 bases between the two germline ends. The CDR3 sequence is 16 residues long. The CDR3 here is CASSHLSLSGANVLTF. For the CDR3, the DNA is TGCGCCAGCAGCCACTTATCCCTATCTGGGGCCAACGTCCTGACTTTC.

The chain links TRBV6-2 or TRBV6-3 to TRBJ2-2, with D maybe TRBD1 (6 bases). Deletions cut 5 bases from V and 9 bases from J, with 16 bases between. CDR3 size: 14 residues. Germline-derived CDR1 and CDR2 are MNHEY and SVGEGT. The CDR3 sequence: CASSKQFGQWELFF. The CDR3 region has the DNA TGTGCCAGCAGTAAACAGTTCGGACAGTGGGAGCTGTTTTTT.